The source of this T cell receptor (beta chain) is a study of vaccination and CD4 T cells after COVID-19. Study-wide context: Post-COVID samples had a sampling time that fell a median around 100 days after diagnosis (range 35 to 161). Overlapping peptides covering the spike proteins of SARS-CoV-2, HCoV-NL63, HCoV-OC43 and HCoV-229E were added to stimulate cells. Post-vaccine sampling followed dose two by a median 72 days (range 14 to 241).

Per the germline V gene, CDR1 is DFQATT and CDR2 is SNEGSKA (reference sequence). The CDR3 extends over 15 amino acids. V was shortened by 1 base and J by 6 bases, with 15 bases between the two germline ends. An Oncomine TCR Beta short-read assay was used to sequence the DNA from cultured CD4+ T cells. TCRdb independently ran MiXCR on the PCR reads; one entry per CDR3 protein. This sample has approximately 14,000 distinct CDR3 sequences, with 53% found just once. The treatment denotes: approximately nine-day PBMC culture with coronavirus spike peptide pools or control peptides (ViraFEST assay). On days 3 and 7, half the medium was swapped for fresh IL-2-containing medium. Only a few counts were recorded for this clonotype. Its target is not known.

Specimen: CD4+ T cells from blood, cultured in vitro. This receptor was identified in a human donor who had recovered from COVID-19. The J gene is TRBJ2-2, the V gene TRBV20-1; D gene unclear. The CDR3 bases are TGCAGTGCTAGAGGCTTTCGAATAGAGTCCGGGGAGCTGTTTTTT. Residues: CSARGFRIESGELFF.